In its sample, the clone carrying this T cell receptor (beta chain) was seen a few times. Its specificity is not known. A much more abundant neighbour one base away suggests this may be a read error. The authors incorporated unique molecular identifiers into the TCR beta cDNA libraries. TCRdb independently ran MiXCR on the PCR reads; one entry per CDR3 protein. The data contain about 180,000 distinct CDR3 sequences, about 30% of them singletons. This entry is derived from a study of post-analysis software for immune sequencing data. General observations from the study: Controls showed lower frequencies than patients for a handful of TRBV segments, and TRBV5-6, TRBV5-1 and TRBV20-1 were among these.

Germline V gene data show CDR1 as WSHSY and CDR2 as SAAADI. This CDR3 is built from 15 residues. The chain uses TRBV10-2 and TRBJ2-4; D might be TRBD2 (6 bases). The J call is uncertain, as TRBJ2-7 better fits the DNA end. The sequence was obtained from a girl aged 5 to 17 with multiple sclerosis. Sequencing input: blood. The CDR3 region is CASSPLEEGRCEQYF. In DNA, the CDR3 is TGCGCCAGCAGTCCCCTAGAGGAGGGGCGCTGCGAGCAGTACTTC.